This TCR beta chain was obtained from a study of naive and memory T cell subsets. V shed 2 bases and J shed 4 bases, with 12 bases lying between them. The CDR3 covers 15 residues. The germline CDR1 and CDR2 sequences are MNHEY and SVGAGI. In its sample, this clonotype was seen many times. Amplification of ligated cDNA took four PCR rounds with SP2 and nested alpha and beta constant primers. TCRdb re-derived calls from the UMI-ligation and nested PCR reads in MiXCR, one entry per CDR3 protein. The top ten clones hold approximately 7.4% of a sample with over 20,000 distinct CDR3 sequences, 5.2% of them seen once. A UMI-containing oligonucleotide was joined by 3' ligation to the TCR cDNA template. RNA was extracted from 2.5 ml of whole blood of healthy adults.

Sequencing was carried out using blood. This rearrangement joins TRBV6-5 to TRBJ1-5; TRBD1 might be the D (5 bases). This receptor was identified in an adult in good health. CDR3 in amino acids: CASSYRQGRNQPQHF. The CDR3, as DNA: TGTGCCAGCAGTTACAGGCAGGGCCGAAATCAGCCCCAGCATTTT.